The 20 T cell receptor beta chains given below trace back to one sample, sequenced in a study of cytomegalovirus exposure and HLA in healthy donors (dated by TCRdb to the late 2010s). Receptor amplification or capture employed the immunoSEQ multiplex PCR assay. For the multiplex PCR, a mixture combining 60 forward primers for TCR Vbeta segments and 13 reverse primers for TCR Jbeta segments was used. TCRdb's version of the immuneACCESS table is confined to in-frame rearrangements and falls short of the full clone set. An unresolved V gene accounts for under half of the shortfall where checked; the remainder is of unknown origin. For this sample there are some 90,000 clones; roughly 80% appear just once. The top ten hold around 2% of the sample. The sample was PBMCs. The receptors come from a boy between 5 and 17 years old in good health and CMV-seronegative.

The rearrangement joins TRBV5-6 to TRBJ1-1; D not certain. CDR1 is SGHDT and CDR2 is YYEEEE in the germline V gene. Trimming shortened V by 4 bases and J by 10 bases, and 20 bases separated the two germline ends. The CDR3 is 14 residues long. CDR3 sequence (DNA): TGTGCCAGCAGCCGGGAGGGCGCTTTAAGCGGAGCTTTCTTT. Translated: CASSREGALSGAFF.

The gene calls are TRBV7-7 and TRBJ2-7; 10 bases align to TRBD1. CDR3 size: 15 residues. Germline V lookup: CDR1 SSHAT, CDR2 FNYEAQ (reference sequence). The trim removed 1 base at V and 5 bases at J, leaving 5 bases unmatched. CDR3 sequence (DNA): TGTGCCAGCAGCTTAGGGGGACAGGGGAGTGACGAGCAGTACTTC. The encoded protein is CASSLGGQGSDEQYF.

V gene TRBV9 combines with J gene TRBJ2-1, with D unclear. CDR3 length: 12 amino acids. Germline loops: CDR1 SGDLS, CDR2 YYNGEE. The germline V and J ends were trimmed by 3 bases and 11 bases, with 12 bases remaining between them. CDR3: CASSGSRMKQFF. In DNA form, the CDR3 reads TGTGCCAGCAGCGGGAGTAGAATGAAGCAGTTCTTC. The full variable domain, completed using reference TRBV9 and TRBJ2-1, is DSGVTQTPKHLITATGQRVTLRCSPRSGDLSVYWYQQSLDQGLQFLIQYYNGEERAKGNILERFSAQQFPDLHSELNLSSLELGDSALYFCASSGSRMKQFFGPGTRLTVL.

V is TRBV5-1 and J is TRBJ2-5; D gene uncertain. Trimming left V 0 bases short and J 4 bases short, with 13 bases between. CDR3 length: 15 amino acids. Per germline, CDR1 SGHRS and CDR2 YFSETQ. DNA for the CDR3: TGCGCCAGCAGCTTGGAATCCCGCCTCGGAGAGACCCAGTACTTC. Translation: CASSLESRLGETQYF.

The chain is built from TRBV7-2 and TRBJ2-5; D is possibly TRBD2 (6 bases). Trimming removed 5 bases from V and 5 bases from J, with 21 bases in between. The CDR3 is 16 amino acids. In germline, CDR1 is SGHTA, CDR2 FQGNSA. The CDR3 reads CASSPRLGISGETQYF. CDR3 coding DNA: TGTGCCAGCAGCCCGCGACTAGGTATATCGGGGGAGACCCAGTACTTC.

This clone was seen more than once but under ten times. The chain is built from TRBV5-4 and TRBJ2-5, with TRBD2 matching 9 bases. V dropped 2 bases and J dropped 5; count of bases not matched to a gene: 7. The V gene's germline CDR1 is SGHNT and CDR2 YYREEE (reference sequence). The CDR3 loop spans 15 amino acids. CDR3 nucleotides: TGTGCCAGCAGCTTTGGCGGGGGGGCCCCTGAGACCCAGTACTTC. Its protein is CASSFGGGAPETQYF.

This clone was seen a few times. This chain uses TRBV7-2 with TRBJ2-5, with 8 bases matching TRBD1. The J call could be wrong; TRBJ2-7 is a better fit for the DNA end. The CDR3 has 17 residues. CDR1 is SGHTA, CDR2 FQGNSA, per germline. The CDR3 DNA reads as TGTGCCAGCAGCTTAGTTGTTCGACAGGGGCTTACTTACGAGCAGTACTTC. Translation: CASSLVVRQGLTYEQYF.

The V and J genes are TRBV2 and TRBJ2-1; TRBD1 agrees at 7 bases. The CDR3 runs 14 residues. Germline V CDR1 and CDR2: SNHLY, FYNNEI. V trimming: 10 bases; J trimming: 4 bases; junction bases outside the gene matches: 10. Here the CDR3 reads CATSTPGQYNEQFF. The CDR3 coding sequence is TGTGCCACCTCCACACCGGGACAGTACAATGAGCAGTTCTTC.

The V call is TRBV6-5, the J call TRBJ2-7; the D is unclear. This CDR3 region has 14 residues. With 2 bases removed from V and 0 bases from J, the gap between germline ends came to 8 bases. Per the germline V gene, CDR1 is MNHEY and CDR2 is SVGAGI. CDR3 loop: CASSYVVGSYEQYF. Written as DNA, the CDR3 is TGTGCCAGCAGTTACGTTGTCGGCTCCTACGAGCAGTACTTC.

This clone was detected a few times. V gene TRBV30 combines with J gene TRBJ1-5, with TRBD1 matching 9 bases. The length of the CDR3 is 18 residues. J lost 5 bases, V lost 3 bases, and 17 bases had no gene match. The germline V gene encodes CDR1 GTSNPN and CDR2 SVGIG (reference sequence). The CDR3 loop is CAWRANDRGDRKYQPQHF. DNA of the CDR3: TGTGCCTGGAGAGCGAACGACAGGGGGGATCGTAAGTATCAGCCCCAGCATTTT.

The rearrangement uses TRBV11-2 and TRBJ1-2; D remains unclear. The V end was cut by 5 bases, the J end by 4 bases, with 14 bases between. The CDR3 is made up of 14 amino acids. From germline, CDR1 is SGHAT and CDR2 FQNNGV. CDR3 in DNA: TGTGCCAGCAGCCCCGGGAAGGGAGGCTATGGCTACACCTTC. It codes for CASSPGKGGYGYTF.

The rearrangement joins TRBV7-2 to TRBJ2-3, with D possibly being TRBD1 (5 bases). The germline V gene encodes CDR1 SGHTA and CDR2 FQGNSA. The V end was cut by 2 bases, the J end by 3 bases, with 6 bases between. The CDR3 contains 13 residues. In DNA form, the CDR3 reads TGTGCCAGCAGCTTACAGGGAACAGATACGCAGTATTTT. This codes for CASSLQGTDTQYF.

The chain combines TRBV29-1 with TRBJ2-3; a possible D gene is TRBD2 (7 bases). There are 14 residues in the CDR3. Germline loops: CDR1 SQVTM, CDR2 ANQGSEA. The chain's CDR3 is CSMEEAGTTDTQYF. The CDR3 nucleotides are TGCAGTATGGAGGAAGCGGGGACAACAGATACGCAGTATTTT.

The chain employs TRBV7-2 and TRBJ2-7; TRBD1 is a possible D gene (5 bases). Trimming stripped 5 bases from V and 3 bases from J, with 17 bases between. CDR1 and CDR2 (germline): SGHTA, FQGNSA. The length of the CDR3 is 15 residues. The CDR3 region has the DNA TGTGCCAGCAGCCGACCTCAGGGCTTCATCTACGAGCAGTACTTC. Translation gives CASSRPQGFIYEQYF.

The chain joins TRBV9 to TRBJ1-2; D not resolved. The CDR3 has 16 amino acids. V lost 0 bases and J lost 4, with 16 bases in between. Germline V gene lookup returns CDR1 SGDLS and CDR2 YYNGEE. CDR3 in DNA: TGTGCCAGCAGCGTAGCGATTCGGGAGGGAGTCTATGGCTACACCTTC. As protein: CASSVAIREGVYGYTF.

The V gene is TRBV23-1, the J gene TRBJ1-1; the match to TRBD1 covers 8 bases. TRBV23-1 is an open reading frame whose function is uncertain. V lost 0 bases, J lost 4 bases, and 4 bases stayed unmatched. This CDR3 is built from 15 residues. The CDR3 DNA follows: TGCGCCAGCAGTCAATCACAGGGGGGTTGCACTGAAGCTTTCTTT. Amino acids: CASSQSQGGCTEAFF.

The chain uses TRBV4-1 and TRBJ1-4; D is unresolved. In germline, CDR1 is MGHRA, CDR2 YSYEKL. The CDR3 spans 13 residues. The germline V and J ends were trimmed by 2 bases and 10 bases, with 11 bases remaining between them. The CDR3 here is CASSQWITAKLFF. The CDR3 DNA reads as TGCGCCAGCAGCCAATGGATTACAGCAAAACTGTTTTTT.

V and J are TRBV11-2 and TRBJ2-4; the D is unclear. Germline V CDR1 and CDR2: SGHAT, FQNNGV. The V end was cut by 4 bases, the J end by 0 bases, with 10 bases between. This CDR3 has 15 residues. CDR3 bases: TGTGCCAGCAGCTCCGACGGGTTAGCCAAAAACATTCAGTACTTC. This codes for CASSSDGLAKNIQYF.

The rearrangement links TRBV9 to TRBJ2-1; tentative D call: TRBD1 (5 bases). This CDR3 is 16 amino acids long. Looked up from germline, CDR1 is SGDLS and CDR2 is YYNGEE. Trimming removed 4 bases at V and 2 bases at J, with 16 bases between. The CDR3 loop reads CASSPQGIGTYNEQFF. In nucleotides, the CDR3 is TGTGCCAGCAGCCCCCAGGGAATAGGCACCTACAATGAGCAGTTCTTC.

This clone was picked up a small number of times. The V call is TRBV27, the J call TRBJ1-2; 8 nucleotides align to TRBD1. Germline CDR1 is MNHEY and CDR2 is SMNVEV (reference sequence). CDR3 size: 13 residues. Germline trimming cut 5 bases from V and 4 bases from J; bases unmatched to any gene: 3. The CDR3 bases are TGTGCCAGCAGTATCGGGACAGGCTATGGCTACACCTTC. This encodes CASSIGTGYGYTF.